This T cell receptor (beta chain) was documented in a study of beta chain features in type 1 diabetes. Regarding the study as a whole: Shorter TCRB CDR3s, moderately but significantly so, marked every one of the four CD4+ subsets in Type 1 diabetes patients.

Since all of the isolated RNA was reverse transcribed, expressed TCRB transcripts were what got sequenced. The table came from immunoSEQ multiplex PCR; TCRdb's copy has only in-frame clones and leaves some out. The sample comprises 200,000 to 300,000 clones, roughly a tenth of which are singletons, and approximately 0.015% rests with the top ten. Remarks on this clone: The antigen is unknown.

The germline gives CDR1 MNHNY, CDR2 SVGAGI (reference sequence). The CDR3 is 14 amino acids. V lost 2 bases and J lost 6; bases outside the gene matches: 6. The sequence was obtained from a man aged 25-45 years with type 1 diabetes. Sequenced material: naive CD4+ T cells from blood. The chain links TRBV6-6 to TRBJ2-7; 8 nucleotides agree with TRBD1. The CDR3 DNA sequence: TGTGCCAGCAGTTACATGGCGGACAGGGCCGAGCAGTACTTC. Encoded protein: CASSYMADRAEQYF.